The T cell receptor beta chain under discussion was sequenced for a study of shared clonotypes between healthy human individuals. Study information: Samples came from a couple of female and three male donors aged 18 to 49. A donor's plate count was three for CD4 naive and three for CD4 memory; CD8 naive had two and CD8 memory one. Regarding the study as a whole: A generally larger estimated richness was seen in naive subsets than in memory subsets.

The repertoire was sequenced with immunoSEQ multiplex PCR; TCRdb's copy has only in-frame clones and lacks some. This table has about 360,000 clones, 73% appearing once. Germline V lookup: CDR1 MNHNY, CDR2 SVGAGI (reference sequence). V gave up 5 bases and J gave up 2 bases, with 10 bases separating them. The CDR3 loop spans 13 amino acids. This clone was observed a few times. Antigen: not known. The sequence was obtained from a man aged 30 to 45 in good health. J is TRBJ2-7 and V is TRBV6-6, with D unresolved. Sequenced: memory CD4+ T cells sorted from blood. The subset here: CD45RA-negative fraction. Here the CDR3 reads CASSTPEAYEQYF. The CDR3, as DNA: TGTGCCAGCAGTACTCCCGAGGCCTACGAGCAGTACTTC.